A single sample gave rise to the 4 T cell receptor beta chains below, sequenced in a study of Graves' ophthalmopathy and Graves' hyperthyroidism. The sequenced template was RNA, covering the TCR beta CDR3 region. The authors performed first-round RT-PCR with HTBI primers and then a second-round multiplex PCR. In TCRdb, the multiplex PCR reads were re-called with MiXCR into one record per CDR3 protein. In the table there are a few hundred thousand distinct CDR3 sequences, less than 45% of which are singletons. Sequencing was done on a sample of peripheral blood or thyroid tissue (not recorded which). These receptors all come from an adult man with Graves' hyperthyroidism.

This clonotype was counted a few times. This rearrangement joins TRBV7-8 to TRBJ2-1, with 15 positions matching TRBD2. Germline V gene lookup returns CDR1 SGHVS and CDR2 FQNEAQ. This CDR3 is 17 amino acids long. After removal of 5 bases from V and 5 bases from J, the junction contained 7 bases not matched to a gene. This CDR3 is CASSPRTSGGANNEQFF. For the CDR3, the DNA is TGTGCCAGCAGCCCCAGGACTAGCGGGGGGGCCAACAATGAGCAGTTCTTC.

In the case of this clonotype: One junction end does not reproduce the germline sequence, and a read error may be involved. The chain carries TRBV5-1 and TRBJ1-1, with 11 bases aligning to TRBD1. Germline-derived CDR1 and CDR2 are SGHRS and YFSETQ. The CDR3 runs to 15 residues. The CDR3 sequence is CASSFRDRGSTEAFF. The CDR3 DNA sequence: TGTGCCAGCAGCTTCCGGGACAGGGGGAGCACTGAAGCTTTCTTT.

The chain links TRBV14 to TRBJ2-2; D might be TRBD1 (6 bases). There are 14 residues in the CDR3. Germline assignment: CDR1 SGHDN and CDR2 FVKESK. The V and J ends lost 4 bases and 5 bases respectively, with 11 bases between them. The CDR3 DNA reads TGTGCCAGCAGCCGGAACAGGGCGACCGGGGAGCTGTTTTTT. It is translated as CASSRNRATGELFF.

This clonotype occurred a few times. The genes are TRBV3-1 and TRBJ2-7, with D uncertain. In germline, CDR1 is LGHDT, CDR2 YNNKEL (reference sequence). Trimming removed 0 bases from V and 3 bases from J, with 6 bases in between. The CDR3 has 13 amino acids. The CDR3 loop is CASSQEPRYEQYF. The CDR3 DNA follows: TGTGCCAGCAGCCAAGAACCCCGCTACGAGCAGTACTTC.